This T cell receptor (beta chain) was observed in a study of T-cell reconstitution after alpha-beta-depleted transplantation in children. This clonotype was recorded at least ten times. CDR3 size: 15 residues. V lost 4 bases and J lost 4; bases outside the gene matches: 5. The germline CDR1 and CDR2 sequences are SGHRS and YFSETQ. Unique molecular identifiers tagged the TCRbeta library. TCRdb recomputed calls from the PCR reads with MiXCR, one row per CDR3 protein. The sample records 200,000 to 250,000 distinct CDR3 sequences, about 11% being singletons. V usage is TRBV5-1 and J usage is TRBJ2-2; TRBD1 matches at 9 bases. This sample comprised PBMCs from the stem cell graft donor, obtained from the stem cell graft. This sequence originates from a human donor who donated a stem cell graft to a child with acute lymphoblastic leukemia. The CDR3 DNA sequence: TGCGCCAGCAGCCCGGACAGGGGCGGCACCGGGGAGCTGTTTTTT. Its translation: CASSPDRGGTGELFF.